These T cell receptor beta chains were read from a single sample in a study of shared clonotypes between healthy human individuals. Profiled with immunoSEQ multiplex PCR; TCRdb holds only in-frame clones, not every one. The sample comprises millions of clones, roughly 91% of which are singletons, and 1.5% to 2% rests with the top ten. The sample consisted of naive CD8+ T cells from PBMCs. The receptor source for this set is a man aged 18-30 years in good health. Some clones in this sample may be carry-over from other donors' samples. CDR3s leave out the opening cysteine and the closing phenylalanine or tryptophan.

j_call: TRBJ2-7; v_call: TRBV27; cdr3_aa: ASSLRGIPYEQY
j_call: TRBJ2-7; v_call: TRBV4-1; cdr3_aa: ASSQDRGISYEQY
j_call: TRBJ1-1; v_call: TRBV30; cdr3_aa: AWKSLGGNWYTEAF
j_call: TRBJ2-4; v_call: TRBV12-5; cdr3_aa: ARALAGVVGKNIQY
j_call: TRBJ2-1; v_call: TRBV4-1; cdr3_aa: ASSQDRPRSYNEQF
j_call: TRBJ2-3; v_call: TRBV10-3; cdr3_aa: AISESLGVFDTQY
j_call: TRBJ2-7; v_call: TRBV5-6; cdr3_aa: ASSGGSVGQY
j_call: .; v_call: TRBV7-9; cdr3_aa: ASSLEASGSYEQY
j_call: TRBJ2-2; v_call: TRBV19; cdr3_aa: ASCRNTGELF
j_call: TRBJ2-7; v_call: TRBV7-2; cdr3_aa: ASSRPGQGYEQY
j_call: TRBJ1-2; v_call: TRBV4-2; cdr3_aa: ASSQDPLTNYGYT
j_call: TRBJ2-1; v_call: TRBV7-9; cdr3_aa: ASSLTSSRGGRNEQF
j_call: TRBJ1-2; v_call: TRBV19; cdr3_aa: ASTDFYYGYT
j_call: TRBJ1-3; v_call: TRBV30; cdr3_aa: AWSVLTNTIY
j_call: TRBJ1-5; v_call: TRBV19; cdr3_aa: ASSIASGPWH
j_call: TRBJ2-7; v_call: TRBV4-2; cdr3_aa: ASSQGPPYEQY
j_call: TRBJ1-2; v_call: TRBV19; cdr3_aa: ASIGTPNYGYT
j_call: TRBJ2-7; v_call: TRBV6-1; cdr3_aa: ASSAASGDSYEQY
j_call: TRBJ1-5; v_call: TRBV4-3; cdr3_aa: ASSQDAGGQPQH
j_call: TRBJ2-1; v_call: TRBV9; cdr3_aa: ASSDTGGSFNEQF
j_call: TRBJ2-7; v_call: TRBV4-3; cdr3_aa: ASSQGPGPLTYEQY
j_call: TRBJ1-4; v_call: TRBV5-1; cdr3_aa: ASSARQGGIGEKLF
j_call: TRBJ1-5; v_call: TRBV7-9; cdr3_aa: ASSSGGDGGWRPQH
j_call: TRBJ2-1; v_call: TRBV2; cdr3_aa: ASSLGREGPNEQF
j_call: TRBJ2-7; v_call: TRBV5-1; cdr3_aa: ASSYSVGTTQSEQY
j_call: TRBJ1-2; v_call: TRBV28; cdr3_aa: ASSPGQPYT
j_call: TRBJ2-3; v_call: TRBV2; cdr3_aa: ASSGFAPFRDTQY
j_call: TRBJ2-3; v_call: TRBV2; cdr3_aa: ASSLSGRADVWTDTQY
j_call: TRBJ2-5; v_call: TRBV9; cdr3_aa: ASSAQGGRNQETQY
j_call: TRBJ1-2; v_call: TRBV4-3; cdr3_aa: ASSGTGRGGYT
j_call: TRBJ2-3; v_call: TRBV28; cdr3_aa: ASSLIYTSPYRGPSTDTQY
j_call: TRBJ1-1; v_call: TRBV7-3; cdr3_aa: ASSLALNTEAF
j_call: TRBJ1-3; v_call: TRBV4-2; cdr3_aa: ASSSRQGGDTIY
j_call: TRBJ2-7; v_call: TRBV5-8; cdr3_aa: ASSTTGGWDEQY
j_call: TRBJ1-5; v_call: TRBV9; cdr3_aa: ASSVAGSLNQPQH
j_call: TRBJ2-7; v_call: TRBV4-1; cdr3_aa: ASSQSAGTGTYEQY
j_call: TRBJ2-2; v_call: TRBV7-3; cdr3_aa: ASSPPFEILDTGELF